This TCR beta chain was captured in a study of Ad26.COV2.S vaccination and SARS-CoV-2 variants. Treatment given: roughly 19 received Ad26.COV2.S at low or high dose, single or two shots; roughly five received placebo; per-sample allocation not given. It was on day 63 after the first vaccine or placebo injection that samples were taken. An adult of 18-55 years in Boston served as donor. Germline lookup yields CDR1 LGHDT and CDR2 YNNKEL (reference sequence). Trimming took off 2 bases at V and 6 bases at J, with 8 bases between the two ends. This CDR3 has 12 residues. Study results and caveats: Total T cell responses may have been underestimated by the TCR breadth and depth analyses. Vaccinated individuals (as opposed to placebo recipients) had higher spike-specific TCR breadth. Comparability of non-spike TCR breadth was observed across vaccine and placebo recipients.

Generated by immunoSEQ multiplex PCR, the TCRdb table keeps only in-frame clones and is missing some. The sample holds hundreds of thousands of clones, about 80% seen once. For this clone: Its antigen is as yet unknown.

The sequences come from peripheral blood, collected in a trial of Ad26.COV2.S vaccine versus placebo. The source is a person between 18 and 60 years old who received the Ad26.COV2.S COVID-19 vaccine or a placebo. V usage is TRBV3-1 (or the pseudogene TRBV3-2) and J usage is TRBJ2-7; D ambiguous. This CDR3 reads CASSQLSGEQYF. The CDR3 DNA reads as TGTGCCAGCAGCCAACTTTCAGGCGAGCAGTACTTC.